What follows are 3 T cell receptor beta chains derived from one specimen sequenced in a study of blood T cell repertoires in COVID-19 (dated by TCRdb to between 2020 and 2021). Library construction relied on the immunoSEQ multiplex PCR assay. TCRdb provides this immuneACCESS table in a form limited to in-frame rearrangements. Some clones are lacking; in checked studies, under half of them reflect an unresolved V gene, and why the rest are absent is not known. The sample has about 300,000 clones on record, under 90% of them singletons. Less than 3.5% of the sample belongs to the ten largest clones. The sample comprised PBMCs or T cells enriched from blood (not recorded which). The receptor source for this set is a woman in her 50s who had been exposed to COVID-19.

This chain joins TRBV19 and TRBJ1-6, with D possibly matching TRBD1 (6 bases). Trimming left V 6 bases short and J 7 bases short, with 16 bases between. The CDR3 runs to 15 residues. Germline V CDR1 and CDR2: LNHDA, SQIVND (reference sequence). The CDR3: CASSPGWGLNSPLHF. The CDR3 nucleotides read TGTGCCAGTAGCCCCGGCTGGGGGCTGAATTCACCCCTCCACTTT.

The rearrangement joins TRBV6-5 to TRBJ1-5; no clear D. CDR3 length equals 13 residues. V shed 6 bases and J shed 7 bases, with 13 bases lying between them. Germline CDR1 and CDR2: MNHEY and SVGAGI. CDR3 nucleotide sequence: TGTGCCAGCAGCCCGGGATCCCTCCAGCCCCAGCATTTT. It is translated as CASSPGSLQPQHF.

This chain links TRBV2 with TRBJ1-2; TRBD1 aligns across 8 bases. CDR1 SNHLY and CDR2 FYNNEI come from the germline V gene. This CDR3 spans 11 amino acids. V shed 7 bases and J 7 bases; nucleotides not matched to a gene: 2. The CDR3 DNA reads as TGTGCCAGCACGCAGGGGGCTGGCTACACCTTC. This encodes CASTQGAGYTF. Together with reference TRBV2 and TRBJ1-2, the CDR3 gives the full variable domain: EPEVTQTPSHQVTQMGQEVILRCVPISNHLYFYWYRQILGQKVEFLVSFYNNEISEKSEIFDDQFSVERPDGSNFTLKIRSTKLEDSAMYFCASTQGAGYTFGSGTRLTVV.